What follows describes a single T cell receptor beta chain. CDR1 and CDR2 from the germline V gene are MDHEN and SYDVKM. CDR3 length: 20 residues. The V end lost 2 bases, the J end lost 0 bases, and 24 bases lay between the germline ends. This entry belongs to a study of blood T cell repertoires in COVID-19. Turning to the study itself: The United States, Italy and Spain supplied acute and convalescent COVID-19 samples.

Per the original data handling: For nucleated cells, counts were estimated from reference gene primer amplification. The protocol was immunoSEQ multiplex PCR, while the TCRdb copy is restricted to in-frame clones and leaves out a portion. The V and J calls and the clone size are those of that table, but D and trimming were determined from the DNA. This sample carries 250,000 to 300,000 clones, 90% to 95% of them seen once, and the ten largest clones take 2.2%. In Seattle, patients joined the study during active infection and were tracked longitudinally. Sequenced input: peripheral blood. The chain combines TRBV28 with TRBJ2-3; perhaps TRBD1 as D (6 bases). This sequence originates from a woman in her twenties or thirties with COVID-19, enrolled during active disease. CDR3 loop: CASSLNSLGQGTSSTDTQYF. The CDR3 DNA reads TGTGCCAGCAGTTTAAATAGTCTCGGCCAGGGGACCTCTAGCACAGATACGCAGTATTTT.